This T cell receptor beta chain derives from a study of shared clonotypes between healthy human individuals. Donors were healthy HIV-negative adults without recent acute infections or vaccinations. Clones were sequenced by immunoSEQ multiplex PCR, and TCRdb holds only the in-frame ones, with some missing. The table records fewer than 850,000 clones, roughly 91% of them present only once. V was clipped by 5 bases and J by 4 bases; unmatched bases: 7. There are 14 residues in the CDR3. Looked up from germline, CDR1 is SGHTA and CDR2 is FQGNSA. What was sequenced was memory CD8+ T cells from PBMCs. Described subset: CD45RO+ cells pooled with CCR7-negative TemRA cells. This receptor was taken from a man aged 18-30 years in good health. Some clones in this sample may be carry-over from other donors' samples. This chain links TRBV7-2 with TRBJ2-7, with 8 positions matching TRBD1. For the CDR3, the DNA is TGTGCCAGCAGCCGGACAGGGCGAAGGTACGAGCAGTACTTC. Protein sequence: CASSRTGRRYEQYF. Filled out from reference TRBV7-2 and TRBJ2-7, the complete variable domain reads GAGVSQSPSNKVTEKGKDVELRCDPISGHTALYWYRQSLGQGLEFLIYFQGNSAPDKSGLPSDRFSAERTGGSVSTLTIQRTQQEDSAVYLCASSRTGRRYEQYFGPGTRLTVT.